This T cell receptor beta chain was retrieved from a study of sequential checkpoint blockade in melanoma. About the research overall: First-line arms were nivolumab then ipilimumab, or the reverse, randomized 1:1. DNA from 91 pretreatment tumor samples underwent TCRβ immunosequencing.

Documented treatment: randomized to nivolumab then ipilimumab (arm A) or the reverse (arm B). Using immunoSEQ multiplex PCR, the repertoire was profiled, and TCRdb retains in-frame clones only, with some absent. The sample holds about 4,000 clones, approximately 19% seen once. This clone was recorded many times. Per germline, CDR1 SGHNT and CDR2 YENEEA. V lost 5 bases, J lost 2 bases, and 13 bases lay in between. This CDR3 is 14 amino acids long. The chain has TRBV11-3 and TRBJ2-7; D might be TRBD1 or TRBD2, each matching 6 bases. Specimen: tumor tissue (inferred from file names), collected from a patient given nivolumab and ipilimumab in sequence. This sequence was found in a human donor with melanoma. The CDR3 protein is CASSRWGAPYEQYF. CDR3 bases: TGTGCCAGCAGCCGGTGGGGGGCGCCCTACGAGCAGTACTTC.